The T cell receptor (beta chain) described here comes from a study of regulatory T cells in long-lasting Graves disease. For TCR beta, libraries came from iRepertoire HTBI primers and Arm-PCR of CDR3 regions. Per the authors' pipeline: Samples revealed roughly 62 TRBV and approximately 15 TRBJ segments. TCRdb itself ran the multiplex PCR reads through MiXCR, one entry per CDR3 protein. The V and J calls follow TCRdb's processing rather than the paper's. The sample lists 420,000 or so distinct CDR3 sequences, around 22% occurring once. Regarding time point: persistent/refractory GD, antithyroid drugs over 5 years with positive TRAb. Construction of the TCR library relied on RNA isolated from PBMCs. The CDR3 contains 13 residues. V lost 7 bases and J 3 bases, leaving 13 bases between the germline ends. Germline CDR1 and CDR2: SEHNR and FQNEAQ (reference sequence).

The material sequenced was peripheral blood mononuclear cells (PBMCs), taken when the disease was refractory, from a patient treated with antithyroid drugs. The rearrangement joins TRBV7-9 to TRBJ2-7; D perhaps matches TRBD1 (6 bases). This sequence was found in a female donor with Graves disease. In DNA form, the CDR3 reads TGTGCCAGCACCGGGACAAACCGCTACGAGCAGTACTTC. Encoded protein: CASTGTNRYEQYF.